This TCR beta chain emerged from a study of T cells after yellow fever vaccination. A 5'RACE template-switching step, the method used to make TCR cDNA, added a universal primer site and UMIs. One entry per CDR3 protein results from TCRdb running MiXCR on the 5' RACE reads. The sample records around 340,000 distinct CDR3 sequences, 12% being singletons. CDR3 length equals 15 residues. Between the trimmed V and J ends, which lost 2 bases and 5 bases, there was a span of 12 bases. The sequences come from CD4+ T cells sorted from PBMCs, collected 15 days after the yellow fever booster vaccination. This receptor was obtained from a man aged 18 to 29 who received the YFV17D yellow fever vaccine. The V gene is TRBV12-3 or TRBV12-4, the J gene TRBJ2-2; D may be TRBD2 (6 bases). The CDR3 loop reads CASSLSGGRTGELFF. In DNA form, the CDR3 reads TGTGCCAGCAGTTTATCCGGGGGACGAACCGGGGAGCTGTTTTTT.